This is a list of T cell receptor beta chains from one sample in a study of cytomegalovirus exposure and HLA in healthy donors. Sequencing used immunoSEQ multiplex PCR; TCRdb keeps in-frame clones, though not all of them. The sample comprises 90,000 or so clones, just under 70% of which are singletons, and under 3% rests with the top ten. What was sequenced was PBMCs. These receptors all stem from a man aged 45-60 years in good health and CMV-seronegative. Both conserved end residues are trimmed from each CDR3.

j_call	v_call	cdr3_aa
TRBJ1-1	TRBV7-3	ASSLTGGDTEAF
TRBJ1-5	TRBV6-1	ATLVETGIFQPQH
TRBJ2-2	TRBV7-6	ASSLSGRFTGELF
TRBJ2-1	TRBV5-1	ASSLLATEQF
TRBJ2-1	TRBV10-3	AISGDGGAINNEQF
TRBJ1-2	TRBV7-2	ASSLQGASNYGYT
TRBJ2-7	TRBV30	AWGQLQGQQY
TRBJ1-1	TRBV5-6	ASSPGTGEREAF
TRBJ1-6	TRBV4-3	ASSQDYGTSYNSPLH
TRBJ2-1	TRBV4-2	ASSPLPGTSGRYYEQF
TRBJ1-5	TRBV2	ASSELGRLNQPQH
TRBJ1-2	TRBV10-2	ATCYGVGYGYT
TRBJ1-1	TRBV30	AWEVGVGTEAF
TRBJ1-1	TRBV5-1	ASSLEAGEYTEAF
TRBJ2-3	TRBV29-1	SAPTRGPDTQY
TRBJ1-1	TRBV2	ASSVGGGTEGEAF
TRBJ2-2	TRBV29-1	SVRGQGNTGELF
TRBJ1-1	TRBV4-2	ASSQTSRVGTEAF
TRBJ2-5	TRBV7-3	ASSPRGLGGETQY
TRBJ2-1	TRBV29-1	SVATSGYSYNEQF
TRBJ2-7	TRBV5-5	ASRIRQGSYEQY
TRBJ2-3	TRBV6-5	ASSYWGGTGDTQY
TRBJ2-7	TRBV7-2	ASSFSPPAYEQY